This is a list of T cell receptor beta chains from one sample in a study of blood T cell repertoires in COVID-19. Produced via immunoSEQ multiplex PCR; TCRdb's table is partial and in-frame only. This sample has some 130,000 clones, with 60% to 80% found just once. Sequencing input: peripheral blood. Every receptor here comes from a man aged 60 to 75 who had recovered from COVID-19. Each CDR3 is given with its conserved first and last residue. D genes are given only for firm matches. A row's size may be missing; if present it is once, few, many or a size class.

>TRBV5-5|-|TRBD1|TRBJ2-3
CASSLIGQASTDTQYF
TGTGCCAGCAGCTTGATAGGACAGGCGAGCACAGATACGCAGTATTTT
>TRBV10-1|-|-|TRBJ1-6
CASSSRGSYNSPLHF
TGCGCCAGCAGTAGCAGGGGCTCCTATAATTCACCCCTCCACTTT
>TRBV6-6|-|TRBD1|TRBJ2-2
CASQQGEAGELFF
TGTGCCAGCCAACAGGGGGAGGCCGGGGAGCTGTTTTTT
>TRBV6-5|few|-|TRBJ2-1
CASSFSRTDNEQFF
TGTGCCAGCAGTTTTTCACGGACAGACAATGAGCAGTTCTTC
>TRBV5-1|many|TRBD2|TRBJ2-1
CASSSGTSGNSYNEQFF
TGCGCCAGCAGCTCTGGGACTAGCGGGAATTCATACAATGAGCAGTTCTTC
>TRBV18|few|-|TRBJ1-4
CASSPQEGEKLFF
TGTGCCAGCTCACCGCAGGAGGGGGAAAAACTGTTTTTT
>TRBV7-9|few|-|TRBJ1-4
CASSSYRVNEKLFF
TGTGCCAGCAGCTCTTACAGGGTTAATGAAAAACTGTTTTTT
>TRBV5-1|-|-|TRBJ2-5
CASSLGDFQETQYF
TGCGCCAGCAGCTTGGGGGACTTTCAAGAGACCCAGTACTTC
>TRBV13|-|-|TRBJ2-3
CASSLGFGYTDTQYF
TGTGCCAGCAGCTTAGGGTTCGGGTACACAGATACGCAGTATTTT
>TRBV28|-|-|TRBJ2-7
CASSPPAGASYEQYF
TGTGCCAGCAGTCCCCCCGCAGGGGCCTCCTACGAGCAGTACTTC
>TRBV5-4|-|-|TRBJ1-1
CASGEWGPTEAFF
TGTGCCAGCGGTGAGTGGGGCCCGACCGAAGCTTTCTTT
>TRBV7-9|-|TRBD2|TRBJ2-7
CASSLALSGASSYEQYF
TGTGCCAGCAGCTTAGCGCTGAGCGGGGCTAGCTCCTACGAGCAGTACTTC
>TRBV20-1|-|-|TRBJ2-1
CSAAGNEQFF
TGCAGTGCTGCGGGCAATGAGCAGTTCTTC
>TRBV27|-|TRBD1|TRBJ2-1
CASATGQGARAYNEQFF
TGTGCCAGCGCCACCGGACAGGGGGCGAGGGCCTACAATGAGCAGTTCTTC
>TRBV19|once|-|TRBJ2-6
CASSTIGGISSISGANVLTF
TGTGCCAGTAGTACTATAGGGGGTATAAGCTCCATCTCTGGGGCCAACGTCCTGACTTTC
>TRBV7-3|-|-|TRBJ2-3
CASSLNGDTQYF
TGTGCCAGCAGCTTAAACGGAGATACGCAGTATTTT
>TRBV27|-|TRBD2|TRBJ2-1
CASSSWTRGSEQFF
TGTGCCAGCAGTTCGTGGACTAGGGGTAGTGAGCAGTTCTTC
>TRBV9|-|-|TRBJ1-1
CASSVTDMNTEAFF
TGTGCCAGCAGCGTAACCGACATGAACACTGAAGCTTTCTTT
>TRBV7-8|-|TRBD1|TRBJ2-1
CASSPTGGEQFF
TGTGCCAGCAGCCCAACAGGGGGTGAGCAGTTCTTC
>TRBV27|-|TRBD1|TRBJ1-4
CASRTTGDNEKLFF
TGTGCCAGCAGAACGACAGGGGATAATGAAAAACTGTTTTTT
>TRBV28|-|-|TRBJ1-1
CASSLRGSMNTEAFF
TGTGCCAGCAGTTTAAGGGGGTCTATGAACACTGAAGCTTTCTTT
>TRBV24-1|-|TRBD2|TRBJ2-3
CATSDSRDYTDTQYF
TGTGCCACCAGTGATTCCCGGGACTACACAGATACGCAGTATTTT